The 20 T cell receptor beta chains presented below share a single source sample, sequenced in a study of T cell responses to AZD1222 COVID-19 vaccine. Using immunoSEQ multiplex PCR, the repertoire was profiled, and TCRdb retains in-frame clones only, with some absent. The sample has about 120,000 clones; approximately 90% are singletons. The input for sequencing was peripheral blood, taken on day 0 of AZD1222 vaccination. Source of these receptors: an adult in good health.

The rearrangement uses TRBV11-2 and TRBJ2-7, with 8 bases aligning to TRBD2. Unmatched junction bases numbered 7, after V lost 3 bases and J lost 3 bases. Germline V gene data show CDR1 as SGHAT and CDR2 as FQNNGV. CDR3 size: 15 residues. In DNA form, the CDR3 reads TGTGCCAGCAGCTTCGGCGGGGGGCAACTCTACGAGCAGTACTTC. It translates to CASSFGGGQLYEQYF.

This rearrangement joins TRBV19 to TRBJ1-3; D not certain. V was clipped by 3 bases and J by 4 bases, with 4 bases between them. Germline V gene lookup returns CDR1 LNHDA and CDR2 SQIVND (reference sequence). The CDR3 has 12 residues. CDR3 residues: CASSIGGNTIYF. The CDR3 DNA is TGTGCCAGTAGTATTGGAGGAAACACCATATATTTT.

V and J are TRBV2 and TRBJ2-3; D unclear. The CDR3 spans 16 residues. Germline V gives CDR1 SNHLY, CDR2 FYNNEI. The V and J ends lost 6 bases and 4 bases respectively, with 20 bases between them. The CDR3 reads CASRTIDQPNADTQYF. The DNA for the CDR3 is TGTGCCAGCAGGACAATCGACCAGCCAAACGCAGATACGCAGTATTTT.

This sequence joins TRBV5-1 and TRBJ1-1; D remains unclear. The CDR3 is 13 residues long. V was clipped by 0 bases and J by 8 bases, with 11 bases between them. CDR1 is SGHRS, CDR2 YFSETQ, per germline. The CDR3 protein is CASSLAAGSEAFF. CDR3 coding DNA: TGCGCCAGCAGCTTGGCCGCGGGGAGCGAAGCTTTCTTT.

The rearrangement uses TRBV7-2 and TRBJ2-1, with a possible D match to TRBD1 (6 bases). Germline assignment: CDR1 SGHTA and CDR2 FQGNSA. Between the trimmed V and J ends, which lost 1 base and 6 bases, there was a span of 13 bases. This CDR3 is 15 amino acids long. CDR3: CASSLGTHRVNEQFF. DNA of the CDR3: TGTGCCAGCAGCTTAGGTACCCACAGGGTCAATGAGCAGTTCTTC.

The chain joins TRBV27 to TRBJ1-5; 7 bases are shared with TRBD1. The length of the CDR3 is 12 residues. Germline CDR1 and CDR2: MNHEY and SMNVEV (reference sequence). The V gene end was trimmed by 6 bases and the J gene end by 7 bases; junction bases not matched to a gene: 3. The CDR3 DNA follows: TGTGCCAGCAGCCCAGGGGGGCAGCCCCAGCATTTT. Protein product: CASSPGGQPQHF.

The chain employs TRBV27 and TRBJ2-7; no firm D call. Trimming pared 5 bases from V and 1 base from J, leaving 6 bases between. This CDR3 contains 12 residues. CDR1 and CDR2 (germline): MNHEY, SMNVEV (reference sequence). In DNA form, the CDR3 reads TGTGCCAGCAGTCCAAATTCCTACGAGCAGTACTTC. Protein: CASSPNSYEQYF.

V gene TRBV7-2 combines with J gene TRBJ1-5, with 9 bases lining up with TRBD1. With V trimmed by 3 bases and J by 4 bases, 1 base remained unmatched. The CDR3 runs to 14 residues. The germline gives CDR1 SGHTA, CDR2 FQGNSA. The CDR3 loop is CASSFGTGNQPQHF. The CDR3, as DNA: TGTGCCAGCAGCTTCGGGACAGGGAATCAGCCCCAGCATTTT.

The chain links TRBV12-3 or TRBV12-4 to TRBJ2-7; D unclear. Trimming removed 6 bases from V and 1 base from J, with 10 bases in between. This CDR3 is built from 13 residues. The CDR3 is CASSGRASYEQYF. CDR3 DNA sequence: TGTGCCAGCAGCGGACGGGCTTCCTACGAGCAGTACTTC.

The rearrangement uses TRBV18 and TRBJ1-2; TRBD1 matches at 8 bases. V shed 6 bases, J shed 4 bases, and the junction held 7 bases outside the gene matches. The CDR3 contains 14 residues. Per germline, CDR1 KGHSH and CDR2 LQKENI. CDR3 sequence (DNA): TGTGCCAGCTCCACGACAGGGGCCACCTATGGCTACACCTTC. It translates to CASSTTGATYGYTF.

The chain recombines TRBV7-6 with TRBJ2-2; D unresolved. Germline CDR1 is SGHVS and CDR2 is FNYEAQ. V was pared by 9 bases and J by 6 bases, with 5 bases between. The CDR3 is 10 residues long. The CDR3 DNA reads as TGTGCCAGTTTTGCCGGGGAGCTGTTTTTT. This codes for CASFAGELFF.

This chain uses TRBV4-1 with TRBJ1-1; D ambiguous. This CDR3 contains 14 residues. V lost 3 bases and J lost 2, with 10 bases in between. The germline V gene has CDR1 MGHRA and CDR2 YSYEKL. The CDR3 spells CASSQSQANTEAFF. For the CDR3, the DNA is TGCGCCAGCAGCCAGAGTCAGGCTAACACTGAAGCTTTCTTT.

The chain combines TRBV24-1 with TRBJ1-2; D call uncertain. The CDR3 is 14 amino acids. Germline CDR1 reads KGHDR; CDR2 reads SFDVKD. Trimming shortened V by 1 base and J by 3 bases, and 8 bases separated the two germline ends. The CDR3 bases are TGTGCCACCAGTGATTTCGGCCGGGACTATGGCTACACCTTC. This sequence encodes CATSDFGRDYGYTF.

The CDR3, as DNA: TGCGCCAGCAGCCAACCCGGTATAGGACGGAGGACTACAGCTAACTATGGCTACACCTTC. As protein: CASSQPGIGRRTTANYGYTF. The chain is built from TRBV4-1 and TRBJ1-2; D remains unclear. Germline assignment: CDR1 MGHRA and CDR2 YSYEKL. Trimming removed 2 bases from V and 0 bases from J, with 25 bases in between. This CDR3 has 20 residues.

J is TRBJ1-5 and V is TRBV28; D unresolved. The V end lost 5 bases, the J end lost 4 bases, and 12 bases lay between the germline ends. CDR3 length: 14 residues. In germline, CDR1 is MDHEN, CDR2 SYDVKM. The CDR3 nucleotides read TGTGCCAGCAGTGTACCCCGGGGAAATCAGCCCCAGCATTTT. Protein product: CASSVPRGNQPQHF.

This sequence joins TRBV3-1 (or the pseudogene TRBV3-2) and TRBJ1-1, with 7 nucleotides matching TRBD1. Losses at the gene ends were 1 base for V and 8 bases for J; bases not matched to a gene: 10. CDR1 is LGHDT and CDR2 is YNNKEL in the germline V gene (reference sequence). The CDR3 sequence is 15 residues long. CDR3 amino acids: CASSQGRSLQGEAFF. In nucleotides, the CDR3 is TGTGCCAGCAGCCAAGGCCGGTCCTTACAGGGGGAAGCTTTCTTT.

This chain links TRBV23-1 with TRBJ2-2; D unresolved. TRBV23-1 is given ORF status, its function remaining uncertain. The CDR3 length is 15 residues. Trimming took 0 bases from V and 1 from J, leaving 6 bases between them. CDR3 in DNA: TGCGCCAGCAGTCAATCGGGCCAGAACACCGGGGAGCTGTTTTTT. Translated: CASSQSGQNTGELFF.

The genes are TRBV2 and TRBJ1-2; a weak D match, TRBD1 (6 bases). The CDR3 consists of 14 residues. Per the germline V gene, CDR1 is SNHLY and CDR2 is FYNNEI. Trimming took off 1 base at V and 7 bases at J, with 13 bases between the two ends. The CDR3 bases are TGTGCCAGCAGTGAAGGGCAGGGGATCGTTGGCTACACCTTC. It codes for CASSEGQGIVGYTF.

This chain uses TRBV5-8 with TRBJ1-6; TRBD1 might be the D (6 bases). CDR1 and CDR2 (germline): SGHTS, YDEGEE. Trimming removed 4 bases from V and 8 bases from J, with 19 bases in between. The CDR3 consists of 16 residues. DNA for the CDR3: TGTGCCAGCAGCGACCGACAGGTCCTAGCGTATTCACCCCTCCACTTT. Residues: CASSDRQVLAYSPLHF.

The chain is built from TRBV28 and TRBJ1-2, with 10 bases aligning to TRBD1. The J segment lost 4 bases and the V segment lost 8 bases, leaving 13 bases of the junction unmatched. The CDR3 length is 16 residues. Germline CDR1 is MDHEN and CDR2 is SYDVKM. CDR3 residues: CASGGWTGGFGYGYTF. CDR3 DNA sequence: TGTGCCAGCGGGGGGTGGACAGGGGGTTTTGGCTATGGCTACACCTTC.